This TCR beta chain was retrieved from a study of blood T cell repertoires in COVID-19 (TCRdb year 2020). Turning to the overall study: Samples covering the acute and convalescent phases of COVID-19 were provided by collaborators in the United States, Italy and Spain. The sample metadata nearly always contained a de-identified subject ID, COVID-19 status, age in years and sex. The repertoires were released in a freely available public database meant as a resource for research on the immune response to SARS-CoV-2. HLA class I and class II types, where available, came from metadata supplied by the sample provider rather than from assay-based typing. The material from the prospective study consisted of cDNA or gDNA derived from T cells, B-cell-depleted T cells, or PBMCs. Deeply sampled blood TCRbeta repertoires from subjects exposed to, actively infected with, or recovered from COVID-19 were included in the dataset. Samples were obtained from the ongoing ImmuneRACE study (first 160 participants) and from 1,254 subjects provided by 6 global collaborators. Summary of the overall study and its limitations: How much clinical and demographic metadata was included differed by source and by participant, and the metadata was provided uncurated.

Enrolling through a virtual design, the prospective study's participants ranged in age from about 18 to 100 years and lived across around 25 United States geographic areas. In the prospective study, participants were assigned to cohorts based on the clinical history participants reported in a screening survey and a study questionnaire. Exposed participants had been in contact with someone with a PCR-confirmed or clinician-diagnosed COVID-19 case within 2 weeks of study entry. In the prospective study, whole blood, serum and a nasopharyngeal or oropharyngeal swab were collected from each participant by mobile phlebotomists. Additional blood draws and questionnaires over an approximately two-month period could optionally be provided by prospective study participants. Prospective study blood samples were shipped either frozen or at room temperature before DNA extraction. The CDR3 measures 14 amino acids from cysteine to phenylalanine. Here the CDR3 DNA is all that survives: 42 bases in frame from base 1. Relative to germline, V is 6 bases shorter and J is 9 bases shorter, with 18 bases between their ends. Based on the germline V gene, the CDR1 and CDR2 sequences are MNHEY and SVGAGI.

As regards this clone: It lacks a known antigen. Qualities for individual bases were not recorded, and no much larger clone is one base off.

TCRbeta CDR3 regions were amplified from genomic DNA using the immunoSEQ Assay, a bias-controlled multiplex PCR. In the authors' own workflow: Within the assay, amplification of reference gene primers was used to estimate how many nucleated cells each sample contained. Sequence reads were collapsed and filtered to measure the absolute abundance of every unique TCRbeta CDR3 rearrangement. For each sample, productive Simpson clonality was calculated as the square root of Simpson's diversity index across productive rearrangements. The immuneACCESS repertoire file appears here via TCRdb, limited to in-frame rearrangements. These files lack a portion of the clones; in checked studies, under half of the deficit traces to unresolved V genes, and the cause of the others is not known. That table gives V, J and clone size, and the DNA gave D and trimming. Recorded for this sample are under 250,000 clones; 83% of them occurred a single time. The top ten clones comprise roughly 4.8% of the sample.

The chain is made from TRBV6-5 and TRBJ2-1; TRBD2 is possibly the D segment (6 matching bases). The TCR was taken from a woman aged 45-65 years who had been exposed to COVID-19. Sequenced input: PBMCs or T cells enriched from blood (not recorded which). The DNA sequence is as follows: TGTGCCAGCAGGAGGAGGGACCACCTAGTTGAGCAGTTCTTC. It translates as CASRRRDHLVEQFF.